These 3 T cell receptor beta chains share one sample of origin, sequenced in a study of graft-versus-host responses after intestinal transplantation. Their target antigens are unknown. Clones were sequenced by immunoSEQ multiplex PCR, and TCRdb holds only the in-frame ones, with some missing. The table lists around 100,000 clones, 90% to 95% of them singletons. The material sequenced was unstimulated CD4+ T cells sorted from spleen or lymph node cells, taken before transplant. These receptors all stem from a human donor who was the organ donor for an intestinal transplant.

The gene calls are TRBV29-1 and TRBJ1-5, with D possibly being TRBD1 (5 bases). Germline V CDR1 and CDR2: SQVTM, ANQGSEA. Between the trimmed V and J ends, which lost 5 bases and 3 bases, there was a span of 11 bases. The CDR3 runs to 13 residues. The CDR3 loop reads CSVSGGNNQPQHF. The CDR3 DNA follows: TGCAGCGTTTCTGGGGGGAACAATCAGCCCCAGCATTTT.

The chain uses TRBV15 and TRBJ1-6, with D maybe TRBD1 (5 bases). Deletions cut 7 bases from V and 7 bases from J, with 8 bases between. Germline CDR1 and CDR2: LNHNV and YYDKDF (reference sequence). This CDR3 contains 12 residues. CDR3 coding DNA: TGTGCCACCACAAAGGGGAATTCACCCCTCCACTTT. Translating it yields CATTKGNSPLHF.

This sequence joins TRBV5-1 and TRBJ1-4; the D is unclear. The CDR3 runs to 13 residues. The V end lost 0 bases, the J end lost 6 bases, and 6 bases lay between the germline ends. In germline, CDR1 is SGHRS, CDR2 YFSETQ. As DNA, the CDR3 is TGCGCCAGCAGCTTGGTGCCGGATGAAAAACTGTTTTTT. Translated, it gives CASSLVPDEKLFF.